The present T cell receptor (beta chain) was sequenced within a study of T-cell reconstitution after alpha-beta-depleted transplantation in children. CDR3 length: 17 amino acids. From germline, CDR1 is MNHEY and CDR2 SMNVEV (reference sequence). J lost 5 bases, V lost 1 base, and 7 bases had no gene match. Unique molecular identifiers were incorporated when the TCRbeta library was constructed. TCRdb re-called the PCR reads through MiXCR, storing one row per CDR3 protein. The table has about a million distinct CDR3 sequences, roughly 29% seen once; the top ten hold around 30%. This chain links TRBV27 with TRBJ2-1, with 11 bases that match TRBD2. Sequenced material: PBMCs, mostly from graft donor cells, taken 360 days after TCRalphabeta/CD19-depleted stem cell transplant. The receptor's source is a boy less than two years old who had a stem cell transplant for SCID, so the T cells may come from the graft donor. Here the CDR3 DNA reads TGTGCCAGCAGTTTATGGGGCGCTAGCGGGGGGAACAATGAGCAGTTCTTC. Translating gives CASSLWGASGGNNEQFF.